The 23 T cell receptor beta chains below were found in one sample sequenced in a study of T-cell memory formation after mild COVID-19. TCRdb used MiXCR to reprocess the 5' RACE reads, holding one entry per CDR3 protein. The sample lists some 440,000 distinct CDR3 sequences, around 27% occurring once. The sequencing sample was made of PBMCs or a T cell subset sorted from them (not recorded which). All receptors derive from an adult woman who had mild COVID-19 (a few samples of this study predate the infection). Cell type and time point are not known.

The chain uses TRBV5-1 and TRBJ1-2, with 9 nucleotides matching TRBD1. There are 14 residues in the CDR3. Losses at the gene ends were 4 bases for V and 8 bases for J; bases not matched to a gene: 9. In germline, CDR1 is SGHRS, CDR2 YFSETQ. The CDR3 nucleotides read TGCGCCAGCAGCACGAACAGGGGGCCGCACGGCTACACCTTC. Translated, it gives CASSTNRGPHGYTF.

CDR3 in amino acids: CASSLEAQGWETQYF. DNA of the CDR3: TGCGCCAGCAGCTTGGAGGCACAGGGATGGGAGACCCAGTACTTC. The chain combines TRBV5-1 with TRBJ2-5, with D possibly being TRBD1 (6 bases). Germline CDR1 and CDR2: SGHRS and YFSETQ. V was clipped by 0 bases and J by 5 bases, with 14 bases between them. The CDR3 has 15 residues.

The chain links TRBV19 to TRBJ1-2; D uncertain. The V end was cut by 4 bases, the J end by 2 bases, with 8 bases between. The CDR3 consists of 13 residues. From germline, CDR1 is LNHDA and CDR2 SQIVND (reference sequence). CDR3 nucleotides: TGTGCCAGTAGTACGACAAGCAACTATGGCTACACCTTC. It translates to CASSTTSNYGYTF.

For the CDR3, the DNA is TGTGCCAGCTCTGGGACAGGGGTTTATCAGCCCCAGCATTTT. Translating gives CASSGTGVYQPQHF. The rearrangement links TRBV12-3 or TRBV12-4 to TRBJ1-5, with 10 nucleotides matching TRBD1. CDR3 size: 14 residues. V gave up 8 bases and J gave up 5 bases; unmatched junction bases: 6.

This clonotype showed up just a few times. V usage is TRBV7-9 and J usage is TRBJ2-1; 9 positions match TRBD1. The CDR3 is 16 amino acids. Germline V gene data show CDR1 as SEHNR and CDR2 as FQNEAQ (reference sequence). V trimming: 1 base; J trimming: 4 bases; junction bases outside the gene matches: 5. DNA of the CDR3: TGTGCCAGCAGCTTAGATGGACAGGGGACGTACAATGAGCAGTTCTTC. Its translation is CASSLDGQGTYNEQFF.

This clonotype was seen a few times. The gene calls are TRBV3-1 and TRBJ2-2; D is unresolved. Germline loops: CDR1 LGHDT, CDR2 YNNKEL (reference sequence). Trimming took off 7 bases at V and 1 base at J, with 10 bases between the two ends. The CDR3 spans 14 residues. CDR3 sequence: CASTPAGNTGELFF. The CDR3 DNA is TGTGCCAGCACCCCAGCCGGGAACACCGGGGAGCTGTTTTTT.

The CDR3 coding sequence is TGCGCCAGCAGTGGCATGGTGGATGAGCAGTTCTTC. It is translated as CASSGMVDEQFF. The chain recombines TRBV4-1 with TRBJ2-1; D gene uncertain. This CDR3 comprises 12 residues. Trimming removed 6 bases from V and 8 bases from J, with 11 bases in between. The V gene's germline CDR1 is MGHRA and CDR2 YSYEKL.

The J gene is TRBJ1-6, the V gene TRBV7-9; D gene ambiguous. Between the trimmed V and J ends, which lost 8 bases and 7 bases, there was a span of 12 bases. This CDR3 region has 13 residues. Per the germline V gene, CDR1 is SEHNR and CDR2 is FQNEAQ (reference sequence). CDR3 DNA: TGTGCCAGCGTCCCGTCGGGGAATTCACCCCTCCACTTT. It specifies CASVPSGNSPLHF. Full variable domain (rest looked up from reference TRBV7-9 and TRBJ1-6): DTGVSQNPRHKITKRGQNVTFRCDPISEHNRLYWYRQTLGQGPEFLTYFQNEAQLEKSRLLSDRFSAERPKGSFSTLEIQRTEQGDSAMYLCASVPSGNSPLHFGNGTRLTVT.

The V gene is TRBV18, the J gene TRBJ1-1, with D possibly being TRBD1 (6 bases). V dropped 4 bases and J dropped 5 bases, with 11 bases sitting between them. Germline CDR1 is KGHSH and CDR2 is LQKENI. The CDR3 has 13 residues. In nucleotides, the CDR3 is TGTGCCAGCTCACAGATACAGGGTACTGAAGCTTTCTTT. Translating it yields CASSQIQGTEAFF.

CDR3 nucleotide sequence: TGTGCCACCAGCAGAAAAGGGGACACTGAAGCTTTCTTT. This sequence encodes CATSRKGDTEAFF. The chain combines TRBV15 with TRBJ1-1; perhaps TRBD1 as D (5 bases). CDR1 LNHNV and CDR2 YYDKDF come from the germline V gene (reference sequence). V lost 2 bases and J lost 3, with 7 bases in between. This CDR3 region has 13 residues.

The V gene is TRBV10-3, the J gene TRBJ1-1, with a possible D match to TRBD1 (5 bases). V was clipped by 3 bases and J by 5 bases, with 7 bases between them. This CDR3 has 12 amino acids. Germline loops: CDR1 ENHRY, CDR2 SYGVKD. In DNA, the CDR3 is TGTGCCATCAGTGAAGGGGTTACTGAAGCTTTCTTT. Its translation is CAISEGVTEAFF.

V is TRBV4-3 and J is TRBJ2-1; no clear D gene. Germline loops: CDR1 LGHNA, CDR2 YSLEER. V dropped 1 base and J dropped 0 bases, with 13 bases sitting between them. This CDR3 is built from 17 residues. The CDR3 nucleotides read TGCGCCAGCAGCCAAGTAATCAGCGATAGCTCCTACAATGAGCAGTTCTTC. It translates to CASSQVISDSSYNEQFF.

The chain links TRBV21-1 to TRBJ1-6. TRBV21-1 is termed a pseudogene. The CDR3 is made up of 13 amino acids. The CDR3 DNA reads as TGTGCCAGCAGCATCACGGGTTATTCACCCCTCCACTTT. Translated: CASSITGYSPLHF.

This clonotype was found a few times. V usage is TRBV24-1 and J usage is TRBJ2-7; 8 bases are a match to TRBD1. The CDR3 covers 16 residues. Germline trimming cut 0 bases from V and 0 bases from J; bases unmatched to any gene: 3. Germline lookup yields CDR1 KGHDR and CDR2 SFDVKD. The CDR3 loop is CATSDLQGATSYEQYF. The CDR3 coding sequence is TGTGCCACCAGTGATTTGCAGGGGGCGACCTCCTACGAGCAGTACTTC.

CDR3: CASSFPGGNEQFF. DNA of the CDR3: TGTGCCAGCAGCTTCCCCGGGGGCAATGAGCAGTTCTTC. The genes are TRBV7-2 and TRBJ2-1; the D gene is possibly TRBD2 (6 bases). Per the germline V gene, CDR1 is SGHTA and CDR2 is FQGNSA. Trimming stripped 3 bases from V and 6 bases from J, with 9 bases between. The CDR3 is 13 residues long.

This clonotype occurred a few times. The chain has TRBV10-3 and TRBJ2-7; D is uncertain. Trimming removed 3 bases from V and 1 base from J, with 10 bases in between. The length of the CDR3 is 14 residues. Looked up from germline, CDR1 is ENHRY and CDR2 is SYGVKD. The CDR3 sequence: CAISEGQASYEQYF. As DNA, the CDR3 is TGTGCCATCAGTGAAGGGCAGGCGTCCTACGAGCAGTACTTC.

The chain couples TRBV24-1 to TRBJ2-5, with D uncertain. Looked up from germline, CDR1 is KGHDR and CDR2 is SFDVKD. Trimming cost V 3 bases and J 2 bases, with 9 bases left between them. The CDR3 extends over 14 amino acids. As DNA, the CDR3 is TGTGCCACCAGTGATGGAACAATTCAAGAGACCCAGTACTTC. Its protein is CATSDGTIQETQYF.

This clonotype appeared many times. The V gene is TRBV7-2, the J gene TRBJ2-3; tentative D call: TRBD2 (6 bases). Germline CDR1 is SGHTA and CDR2 is FQGNSA. The V gene lost 1 base and the J gene lost 4 bases, with 15 bases spanning the gap. The CDR3 is made up of 16 amino acids. CDR3 coding DNA: TGTGCCAGCAGCTTAGGGGCGGGGCACCCAGCAGATACGCAGTATTTT. It specifies CASSLGAGHPADTQYF. Full variable domain (remainder filled in from reference TRBV7-2 and TRBJ2-3): GAGVSQSPSNKVTEKGKDVELRCDPISGHTALYWYRQSLGQGLEFLIYFQGNSAPDKSGLPSDRFSAERTGGSVSTLTIQRTQQEDSAVYLCASSLGAGHPADTQYFGPGTRLTVL.

In its sample, this clonotype was seen a few times. This chain uses TRBV5-4 with TRBJ1-1; 10 nucleotides align to TRBD1. Germline lookup yields CDR1 SGHNT and CDR2 YYREEE (reference sequence). Trimming removed 3 bases from V and 1 base from J; junction bases left unmatched: 6. The CDR3 covers 16 residues. The CDR3 nucleotides are TGTGCCAGCAGCTGGGGACAGGGGAGGGCGAACACTGAAGCTTTCTTT. Amino acids: CASSWGQGRANTEAFF.

This clonotype has only a few counts. J is TRBJ2-2 and V is TRBV6-5, with 9 positions matching TRBD1. V trimming: 4 bases; J trimming: 6 bases; junction bases outside the gene matches: 9. The CDR3 has 16 residues. Germline CDR1 and CDR2: MNHEY and SVGAGI. Written as DNA, the CDR3 is TGTGCCAGCAGTTCCCCACGGGACAGGGTCTCCGGGGAGCTGTTTTTT. This codes for CASSSPRDRVSGELFF.

In its sample, this clonotype was seen a few times. The J gene is TRBJ2-2, the V gene TRBV7-2; 14 positions agree with TRBD2. Germline V gene sequence: CDR1 SGHTA, CDR2 FQGNSA. The CDR3 covers 16 residues. V shed 3 bases, J shed 6 bases, and the junction held 3 bases outside the gene matches. The CDR3 DNA is TGTGCCAGCAGCTTCAGACTAGCGGGAGGGCCCGGGGAGCTGTTTTTT. Translated, it gives CASSFRLAGGPGELFF. The full variable domain, with the rest looked up from reference TRBV7-2 and TRBJ2-2, is GAGVSQSPSNKVTEKGKDVELRCDPISGHTALYWYRQSLGQGLEFLIYFQGNSAPDKSGLPSDRFSAERTGGSVSTLTIQRTQQEDSAVYLCASSFRLAGGPGELFFGEGSRLTVL.

This clonotype was detected a few times. This rearrangement joins TRBV29-1 to TRBJ2-7, with TRBD1 identical over 7 bases. Unmatched junction bases numbered 12, after V lost 4 bases and J lost 9 bases. CDR3 length equals 13 residues. Germline V gene data show CDR1 as SQVTM and CDR2 as ANQGSEA. The CDR3 spells CSVVTGDIGVQYF. In DNA form, the CDR3 reads TGCAGCGTTGTTACAGGGGACATTGGCGTGCAGTACTTC.

This clonotype was picked up many times. This CDR3 reads CASSLSSGFYTF. CDR3 coding DNA: TGTGCCAGCAGTTTAAGTTCTGGGTTCTACACCTTC. This chain uses TRBV12-3 or TRBV12-4 with TRBJ1-2; no definite D call. Deletions cut 2 bases from V and 10 bases from J, with 11 bases between. The CDR3 sequence is 12 residues long.